The rows below give T cell receptor beta chains drawn from one sample of a study of human thymus T cells. Clones were sequenced by immunoSEQ multiplex PCR, and TCRdb holds only the in-frame ones, with some missing. The table records about 78,000 clones, approximately 97% of them present only once. Input material: thymus tissue. All receptors come from a boy less than two years old with a congenital heart defect but otherwise immunologically healthy. Both conserved end residues are part of each CDR3. D genes are given only for firm matches. Rows may omit the clone size; those that give it use once, few, many or a size class.

V	D	J	size	DNA	CDR3
TRBV6-4	-	TRBJ2-3	-	TGTGCCAGCAGTCGGAGGGCCGGGGATACGCAGTATTTT	CASSRRAGDTQYF
TRBV7-4	-	TRBJ2-1	-	TGTGCCAGCAGCTCAGACAATGAGCAGTTCTTC	CASSSDNEQFF
TRBV19	TRBD1	TRBJ2-1	-	TGTGCCAGTAGTATTATGGACAGGGTGTATGAGCAGTTCTTC	CASSIMDRVYEQFF
TRBV21-1	-	TRBJ2-7	-	TGTGCCAGCAGCAAAAAAAAGGACCAAGCTTGTGTAGGCGAGCAGTACTTC	CASSKKKDQACVGEQYF
TRBV5-1	-	TRBJ2-1	-	TGCGCCAGCAGCTTAGATAACGGGGATGGGGACTCCTACAATGAGCAGTTCTTC	CASSLDNGDGDSYNEQFF
TRBV19	-	TRBJ1-6	-	TGTGCCAGTAGTATTGTAGGGGTGGATTCACCCCTCCACTTT	CASSIVGVDSPLHF
TRBV5-6	-	TRBJ2-7	-	TGTGCCAGCAGCTGCCACGGGGGCCGACCATACGAGCAGTACTTC	CASSCHGGRPYEQYF
TRBV6-1	-	TRBJ2-5	-	TGTGCCAGCAGTGTTCGGGCGGAAACTAAAAATCTCCAAGAGACCCAGTACTTC	CASSVRAETKNLQETQYF
TRBV4-2	-	TRBJ2-7	few	TGTGCCAGCAGCCACGCAAGCGGGTGGGCCTACGAGCAGTACTTC	CASSHASGWAYEQYF
TRBV6-5	-	TRBJ2-5	-	TGTGCCAGCAGTTACGGGTCAGGAGAAGAGACCCAGTACTTC	CASSYGSGEETQYF
TRBV4-1	-	TRBJ1-5	-	TGCGCCAGCAGCCAAGAATGGAGGGAAGAGGGCAATCAGCCCCAGCATTTT	CASSQEWREEGNQPQHF
TRBV7-9	TRBD2	TRBJ2-3	-	TGTGCCAGCAGCCTATTAGCGGGCCCTACAGATACGCAGTATTTT	CASSLLAGPTDTQYF
TRBV27	-	TRBJ1-4	-	TGTGCCAGCAAACCGACAGGTGGTAATGAAAAACTGTTTTTT	CASKPTGGNEKLFF
TRBV9	TRBD1	TRBJ1-1	-	TGTGCCAGCAGCGAGGGTAGGGACAGAGTCACTGAAGCTTTCTTT	CASSEGRDRVTEAFF
TRBV14	-	TRBJ2-1	-	TGTGCCAGCAGCCAAGGTCAGGGCAACAATGAGCAGTTCTTC	CASSQGQGNNEQFF
TRBV11-3	TRBD1	TRBJ2-7	once	TGTGCCAGCAGCCCCCCTAAGGGACAGCGAAATTACGAGCAGTACTTC	CASSPPKGQRNYEQYF
TRBV6-6	-	TRBJ1-1	once	TGTGCCAGCAGTTACGACCTTTGGGCAGGGACGGCTTTCTTT	CASSYDLWAGTAFF
TRBV19	-	TRBJ2-7	few	TGTGCCAGTAGTAACGATCCCCCCTTGGGGGAGATGGGAGAGCAGTACTTC	CASSNDPPLGEMGEQYF
TRBV7-9	TRBD2	TRBJ2-1	-	TGTGCCAGCAGCCCAGGGGGACTAACCCCTAAGCGGGAGGGCCGGCGGCAGTTCTTC	CASSPGGLTPKREGRRQFF
TRBV25-1	-	TRBJ2-7	-	TGTGCCAGCAGTTTGGGCTGGGGGCCCTACGAGCAGTACTTC	CASSLGWGPYEQYF
TRBV5-4	-	TRBJ1-1	-	TGTGCCAGCAGCTTGGGGGAAGCTGAAGTAGCTTTCTTT	CASSLGEAEVAFF
TRBV6-4	TRBD1	TRBJ2-3	-	TGTGCCAGCAGTGAAGGGGACAGGGGTGTCTCTCCAGATACGCAGTATTTT	CASSEGDRGVSPDTQYF
TRBV27	TRBD1	TRBJ2-3	-	TGTGCCAGCAGCTCTCTACGTAGGGGGCTAACAACCACAGATACGCAGTATTTT	CASSSLRRGLTTTDTQYF
TRBV18	-	TRBJ1-1	-	TGTGCCAGCTCACCACCGCCCCTTGCTGAAGCTTTCTTT	CASSPPPLAEAFF
TRBV5-1	-	TRBJ2-3	-	TGCGCCAGCAGCCCGGGGGATACGCAGTATTTT	CASSPGDTQYF
TRBV7-9	-	TRBJ2-3	-	TGTGCCAGCAGTCCCGAGACTGCTAGGGGAACAGATACGCAGTATTTT	CASSPETARGTDTQYF
TRBV9	TRBD1	TRBJ1-6	-	TGTGCCAGCAGCGGCCGGGACAGGGGAACTTCACCCCTCCACTTT	CASSGRDRGTSPLHF
TRBV11-2	-	TRBJ1-1	-	TGTGCCAGCAGCTTAGCGTTGCCAGGGAGGAGAGGCTCTGAAGCTTTCTTT	CASSLALPGRRGSEAFF
TRBV28	-	TRBJ2-1	-	TGTGCCAGCAGTGAACACAGCTCCTACAATGAGCAGTTCTTC	CASSEHSSYNEQFF
TRBV28	-	TRBJ1-1	-	TGTGCCAGCAGTGTAAGAGGGGGGAACACTGAAGCTTTCTTT	CASSVRGGNTEAFF
TRBV6-4	TRBD1	TRBJ1-5	once	TGTGCCAGCCCGGACAGGGGAAGTCAGCCCCAGCATTTT	CASPDRGSQPQHF
TRBV27	TRBD2	TRBJ2-5	once	TGTGCCAGCGGGGGGGAACAAGAGACCCAGTACTTC	CASGGEQETQYF
TRBV5-4	TRBD1	TRBJ1-2	-	TGTGCCAGCAGCTTGGCGGCAGGGGGCCACTATGGCTACACCTTC	CASSLAAGGHYGYTF
TRBV19	TRBD2	TRBJ2-5	-	TGTGCCAGTAAACCCTCCTCGGGAGGGCCGAGAGAGACCCAGTACTTC	CASKPSSGGPRETQYF
TRBV9	-	TRBJ2-7	-	TGTGCCAGCAGCGTAAGTGGGGACAATTACGAGCAGTACTTC	CASSVSGDNYEQYF
TRBV28	TRBD1	TRBJ2-1	-	TGTGCCAGCAGTCAAATCCGGGACAGGGGGTACAATGAGCAGTTCTTC	CASSQIRDRGYNEQFF
TRBV19	-	TRBJ2-6	-	TGTGCCAGTAGTTTGGCCGCTCAGATCTCTGGGGCCAACGTCCTGACTTTC	CASSLAAQISGANVLTF
TRBV28	TRBD1	TRBJ1-5	once	TGTGCCAGCAGTCAACTGGGACAGAATCAGCCCCAGCATTTT	CASSQLGQNQPQHF
TRBV2	-	TRBJ1-1	-	TGTGCCAGCAGTGAACGCAAGAACACTGAAGCTTTCTTT	CASSERKNTEAFF
TRBV6-6	-	TRBJ2-7	-	TGTGCCATCAGGCATCTGGAAACGGGGGAGCAGTACTTC	CAIRHLETGEQYF
TRBV18	-	TRBJ2-3	-	TGTGCCAGCTCAGAAGGTCCAGATACGCAGTATTTT	CASSEGPDTQYF
TRBV5-6	-	TRBJ2-1	-	TGTGCCAGGCTAGAGCCCTGGCCCGGTGGGATCCGTGGCAATGAGCAGTTCTTC	CARLEPWPGGIRGNEQFF
TRBV6-4	TRBD2	TRBJ2-5	-	TGTGCCAGCAGTGATTCGCCTAGCGGGGATCAAGAGACCCAGTACTTC	CASSDSPSGDQETQYF
TRBV27	-	TRBJ2-3	-	TGTGCCAGCAGATCGACAGAGACTAGCACAGATACGCAGTATTTT	CASRSTETSTDTQYF
TRBV5-4	-	TRBJ2-5	-	TGTGCCAGCAGCCCTGGAGCAGTAGGACTGGAGTACTTC	CASSPGAVGLEYF
TRBV19	TRBD1	TRBJ1-2	-	TGTGCCAGTAGTACCCGGACAGGGTTAGGGGAGAGTGGCTACACCTTC	CASSTRTGLGESGYTF
TRBV27	TRBD2	TRBJ2-5	-	TGTGCCAGCAGTTGCCATAGCGGGGGCGGGGAGACCCAGTACTTC	CASSCHSGGGETQYF
TRBV29-1	TRBD1	TRBJ1-3	-	TGCAGCGTTGGTGACTCGGGACAGCCAAACTCTGGAAACACCATATATTTT	CSVGDSGQPNSGNTIYF
TRBV27	-	TRBJ1-6	-	TGTGCCAGCAGTTTATCTGGGGCCTCGGTCGGTAATTCACCCCTCCACTTT	CASSLSGASVGNSPLHF
TRBV14	TRBD1	TRBJ2-7	-	TGTGCCAGCAGCCTTCAGGGGGCCATATACGAGCAGTACTTC	CASSLQGAIYEQYF
TRBV5-5	-	TRBJ1-1	-	TGTGCCAGCAGCTTGGGACGGAAGAACACTGAAGCTTTCTTT	CASSLGRKNTEAFF
TRBV7-6	-	TRBJ2-7	-	TGTGCCAGCAGCTTCCAGGGAAGGGTTGACGAGCAGTACTTC	CASSFQGRVDEQYF
TRBV6-1	-	TRBJ2-3	-	TGTGCCAGCAGTGGGCTTCTCGGCAATACGCAGTATTTT	CASSGLLGNTQYF
TRBV18	-	TRBJ2-5	-	TGTGCCAGCTCACCACCAGGCAGGTACCAAGAGACCCAGTACTTC	CASSPPGRYQETQYF
TRBV7-9	-	TRBJ2-7	-	TGTGCCAGCAGCTTATATCCAGCGGTAAGCTCCTACGAGCAGTACTTC	CASSLYPAVSSYEQYF
TRBV10-1	TRBD2	TRBJ2-1	-	TGCGCCAGCAGTGAGTGGCGGGAGAATGTGAATGAGCAGTTCTTC	CASSEWRENVNEQFF
TRBV28	TRBD2	TRBJ2-3	once	TGTGCCAGCAGTCCCGCACCCCCAGCGGGGCGCACAGATACGCAGTATTTT	CASSPAPPAGRTDTQYF